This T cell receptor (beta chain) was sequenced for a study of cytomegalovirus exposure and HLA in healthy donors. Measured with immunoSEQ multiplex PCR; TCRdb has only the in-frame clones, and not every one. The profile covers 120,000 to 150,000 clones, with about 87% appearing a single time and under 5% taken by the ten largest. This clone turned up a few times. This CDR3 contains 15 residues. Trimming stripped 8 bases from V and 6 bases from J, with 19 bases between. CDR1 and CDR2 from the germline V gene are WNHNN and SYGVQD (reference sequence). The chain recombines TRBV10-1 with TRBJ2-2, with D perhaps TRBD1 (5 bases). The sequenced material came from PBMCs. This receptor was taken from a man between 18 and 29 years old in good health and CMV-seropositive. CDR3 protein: CASGNRQLGSGELFF. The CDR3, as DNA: TGCGCCAGCGGAAACAGGCAACTCGGGTCCGGGGAGCTGTTTTTT.